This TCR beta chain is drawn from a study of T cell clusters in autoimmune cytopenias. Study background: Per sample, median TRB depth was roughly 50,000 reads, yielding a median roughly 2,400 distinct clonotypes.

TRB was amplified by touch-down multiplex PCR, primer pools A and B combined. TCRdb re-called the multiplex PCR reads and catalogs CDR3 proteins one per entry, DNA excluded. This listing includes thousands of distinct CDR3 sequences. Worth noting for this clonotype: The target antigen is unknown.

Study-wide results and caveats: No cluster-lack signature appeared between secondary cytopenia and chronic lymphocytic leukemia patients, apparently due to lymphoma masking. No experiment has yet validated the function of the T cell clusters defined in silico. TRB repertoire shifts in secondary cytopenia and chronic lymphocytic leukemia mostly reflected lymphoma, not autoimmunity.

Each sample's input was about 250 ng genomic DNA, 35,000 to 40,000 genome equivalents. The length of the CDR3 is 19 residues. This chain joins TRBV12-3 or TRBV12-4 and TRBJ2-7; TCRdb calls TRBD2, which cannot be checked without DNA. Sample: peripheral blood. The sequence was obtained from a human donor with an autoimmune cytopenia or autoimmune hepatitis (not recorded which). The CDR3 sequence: CASSAGGAIRWSIEYEQYF.